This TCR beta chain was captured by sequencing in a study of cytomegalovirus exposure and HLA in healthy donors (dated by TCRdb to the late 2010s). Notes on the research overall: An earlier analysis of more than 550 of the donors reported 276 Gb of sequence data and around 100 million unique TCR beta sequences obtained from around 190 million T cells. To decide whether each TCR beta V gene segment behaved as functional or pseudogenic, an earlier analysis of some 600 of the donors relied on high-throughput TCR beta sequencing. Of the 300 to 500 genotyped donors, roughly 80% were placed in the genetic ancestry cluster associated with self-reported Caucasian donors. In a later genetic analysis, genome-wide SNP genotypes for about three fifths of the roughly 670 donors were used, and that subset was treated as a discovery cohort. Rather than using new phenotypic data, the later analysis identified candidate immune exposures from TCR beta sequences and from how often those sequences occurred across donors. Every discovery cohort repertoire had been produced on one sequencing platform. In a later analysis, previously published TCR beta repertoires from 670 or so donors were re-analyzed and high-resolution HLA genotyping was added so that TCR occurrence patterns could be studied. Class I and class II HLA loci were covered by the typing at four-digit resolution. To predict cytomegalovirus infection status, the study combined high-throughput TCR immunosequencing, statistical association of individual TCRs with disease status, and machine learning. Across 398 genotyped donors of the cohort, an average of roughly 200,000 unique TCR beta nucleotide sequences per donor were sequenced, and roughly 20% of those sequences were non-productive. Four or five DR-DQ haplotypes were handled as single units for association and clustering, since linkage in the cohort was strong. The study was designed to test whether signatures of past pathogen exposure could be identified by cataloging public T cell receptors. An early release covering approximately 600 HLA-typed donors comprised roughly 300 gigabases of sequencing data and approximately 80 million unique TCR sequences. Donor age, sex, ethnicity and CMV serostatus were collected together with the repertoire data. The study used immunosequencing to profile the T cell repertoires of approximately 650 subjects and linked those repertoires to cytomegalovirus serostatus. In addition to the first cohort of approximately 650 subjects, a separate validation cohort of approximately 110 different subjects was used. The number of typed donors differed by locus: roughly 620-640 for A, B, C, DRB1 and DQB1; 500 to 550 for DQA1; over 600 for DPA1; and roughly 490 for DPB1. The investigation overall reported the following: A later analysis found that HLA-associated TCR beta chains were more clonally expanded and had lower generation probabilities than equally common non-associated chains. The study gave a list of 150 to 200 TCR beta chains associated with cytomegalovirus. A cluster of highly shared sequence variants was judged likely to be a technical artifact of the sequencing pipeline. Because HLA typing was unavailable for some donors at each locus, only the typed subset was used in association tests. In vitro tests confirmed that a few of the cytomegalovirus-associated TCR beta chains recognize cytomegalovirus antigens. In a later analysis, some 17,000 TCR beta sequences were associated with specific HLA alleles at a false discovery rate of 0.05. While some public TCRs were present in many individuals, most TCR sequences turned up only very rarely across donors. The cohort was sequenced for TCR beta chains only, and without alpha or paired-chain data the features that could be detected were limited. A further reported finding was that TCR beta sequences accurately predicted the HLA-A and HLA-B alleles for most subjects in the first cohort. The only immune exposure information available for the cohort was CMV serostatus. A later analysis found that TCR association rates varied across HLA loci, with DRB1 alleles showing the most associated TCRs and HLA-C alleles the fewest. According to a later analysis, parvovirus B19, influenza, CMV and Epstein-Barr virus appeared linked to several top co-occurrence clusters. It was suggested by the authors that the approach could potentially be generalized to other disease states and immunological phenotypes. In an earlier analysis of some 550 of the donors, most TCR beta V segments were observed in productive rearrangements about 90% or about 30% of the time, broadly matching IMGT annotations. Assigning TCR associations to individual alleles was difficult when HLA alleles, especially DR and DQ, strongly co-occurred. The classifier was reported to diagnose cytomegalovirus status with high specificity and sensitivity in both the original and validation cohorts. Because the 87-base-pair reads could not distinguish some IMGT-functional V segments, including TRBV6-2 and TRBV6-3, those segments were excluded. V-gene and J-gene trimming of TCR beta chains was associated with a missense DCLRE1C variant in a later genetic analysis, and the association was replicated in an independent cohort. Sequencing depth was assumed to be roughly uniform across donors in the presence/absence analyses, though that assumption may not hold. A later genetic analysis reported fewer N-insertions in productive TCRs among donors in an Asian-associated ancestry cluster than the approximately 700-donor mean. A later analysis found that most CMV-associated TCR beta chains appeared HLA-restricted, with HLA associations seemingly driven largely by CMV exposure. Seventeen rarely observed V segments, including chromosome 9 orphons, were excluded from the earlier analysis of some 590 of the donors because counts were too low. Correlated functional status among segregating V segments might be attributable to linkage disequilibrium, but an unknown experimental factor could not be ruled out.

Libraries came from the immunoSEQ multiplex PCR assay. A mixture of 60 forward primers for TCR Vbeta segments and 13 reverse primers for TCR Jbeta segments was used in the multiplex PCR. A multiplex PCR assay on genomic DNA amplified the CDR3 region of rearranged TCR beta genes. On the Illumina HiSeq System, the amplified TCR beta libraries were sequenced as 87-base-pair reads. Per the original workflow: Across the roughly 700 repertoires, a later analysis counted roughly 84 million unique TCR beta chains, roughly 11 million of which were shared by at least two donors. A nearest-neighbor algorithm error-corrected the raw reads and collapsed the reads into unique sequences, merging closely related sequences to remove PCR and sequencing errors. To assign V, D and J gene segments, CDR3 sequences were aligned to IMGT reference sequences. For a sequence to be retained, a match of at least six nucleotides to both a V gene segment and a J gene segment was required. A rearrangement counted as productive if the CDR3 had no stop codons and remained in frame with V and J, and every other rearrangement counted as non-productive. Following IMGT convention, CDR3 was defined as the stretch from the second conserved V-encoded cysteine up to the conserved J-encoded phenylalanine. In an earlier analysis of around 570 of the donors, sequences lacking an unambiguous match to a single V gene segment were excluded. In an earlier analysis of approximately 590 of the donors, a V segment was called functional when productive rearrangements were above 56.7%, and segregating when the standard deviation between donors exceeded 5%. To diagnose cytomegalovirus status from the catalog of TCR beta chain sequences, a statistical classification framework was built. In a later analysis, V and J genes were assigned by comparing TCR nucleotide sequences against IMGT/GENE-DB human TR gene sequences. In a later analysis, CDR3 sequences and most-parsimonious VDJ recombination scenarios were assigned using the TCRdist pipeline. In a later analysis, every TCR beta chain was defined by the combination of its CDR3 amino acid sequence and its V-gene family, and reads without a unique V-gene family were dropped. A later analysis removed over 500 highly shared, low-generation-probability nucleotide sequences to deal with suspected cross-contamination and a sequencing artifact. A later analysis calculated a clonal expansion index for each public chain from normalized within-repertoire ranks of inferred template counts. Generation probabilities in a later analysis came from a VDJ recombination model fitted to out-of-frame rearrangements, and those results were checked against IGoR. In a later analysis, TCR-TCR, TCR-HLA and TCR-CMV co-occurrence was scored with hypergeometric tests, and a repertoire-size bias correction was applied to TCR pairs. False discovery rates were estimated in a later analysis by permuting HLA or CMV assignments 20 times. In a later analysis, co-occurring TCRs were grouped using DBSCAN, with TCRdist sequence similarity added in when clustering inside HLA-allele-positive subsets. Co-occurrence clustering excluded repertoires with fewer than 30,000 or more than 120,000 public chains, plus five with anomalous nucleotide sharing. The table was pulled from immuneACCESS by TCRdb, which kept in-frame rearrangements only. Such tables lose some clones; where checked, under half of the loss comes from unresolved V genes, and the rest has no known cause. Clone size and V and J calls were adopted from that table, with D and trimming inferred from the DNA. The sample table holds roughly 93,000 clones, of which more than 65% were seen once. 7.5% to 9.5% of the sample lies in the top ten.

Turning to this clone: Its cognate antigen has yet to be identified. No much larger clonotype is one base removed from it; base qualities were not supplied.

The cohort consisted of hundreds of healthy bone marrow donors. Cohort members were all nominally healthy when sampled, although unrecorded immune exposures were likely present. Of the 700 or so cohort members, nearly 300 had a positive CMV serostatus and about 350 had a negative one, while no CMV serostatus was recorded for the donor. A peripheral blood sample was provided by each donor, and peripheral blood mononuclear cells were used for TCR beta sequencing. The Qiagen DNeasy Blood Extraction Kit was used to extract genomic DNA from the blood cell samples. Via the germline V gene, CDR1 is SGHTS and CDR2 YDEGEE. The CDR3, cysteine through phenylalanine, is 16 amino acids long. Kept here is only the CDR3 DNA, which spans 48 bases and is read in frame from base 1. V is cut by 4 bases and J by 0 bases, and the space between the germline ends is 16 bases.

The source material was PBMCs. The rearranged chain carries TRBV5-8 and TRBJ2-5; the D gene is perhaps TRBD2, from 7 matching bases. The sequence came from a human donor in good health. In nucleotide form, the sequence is TGTGCCAGCAGCCGCACCTCGGGGGGCCACCAAGAGACCCAGTACTTC. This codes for CASSRTSGGHQETQYF.